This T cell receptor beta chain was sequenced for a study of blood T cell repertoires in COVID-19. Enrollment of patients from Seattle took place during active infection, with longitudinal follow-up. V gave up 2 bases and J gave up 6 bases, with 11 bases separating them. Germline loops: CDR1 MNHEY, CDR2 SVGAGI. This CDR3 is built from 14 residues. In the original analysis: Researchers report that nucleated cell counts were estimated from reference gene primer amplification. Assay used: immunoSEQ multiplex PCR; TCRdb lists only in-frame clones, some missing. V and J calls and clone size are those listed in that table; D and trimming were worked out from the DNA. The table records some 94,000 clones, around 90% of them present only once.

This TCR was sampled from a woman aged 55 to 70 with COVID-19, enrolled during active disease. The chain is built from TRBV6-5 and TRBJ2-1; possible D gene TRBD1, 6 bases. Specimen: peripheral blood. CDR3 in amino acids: CASSYGQRGNEQFF. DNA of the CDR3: TGTGCCAGCAGTTACGGACAGCGAGGCAATGAGCAGTTCTTC.